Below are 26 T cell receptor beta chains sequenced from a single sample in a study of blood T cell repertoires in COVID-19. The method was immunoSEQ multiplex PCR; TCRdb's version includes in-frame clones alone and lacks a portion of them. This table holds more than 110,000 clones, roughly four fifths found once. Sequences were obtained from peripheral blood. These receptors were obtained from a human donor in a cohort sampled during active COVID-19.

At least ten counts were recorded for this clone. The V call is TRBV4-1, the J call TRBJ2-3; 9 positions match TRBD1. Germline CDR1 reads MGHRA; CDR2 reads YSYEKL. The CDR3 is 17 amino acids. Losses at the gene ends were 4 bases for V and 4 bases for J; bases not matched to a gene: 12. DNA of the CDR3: TGCGCCAGCAGCCTGCTACAGGGGGCTCGGGGGGCAGATACGCAGTATTTT. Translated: CASSLLQGARGADTQYF.

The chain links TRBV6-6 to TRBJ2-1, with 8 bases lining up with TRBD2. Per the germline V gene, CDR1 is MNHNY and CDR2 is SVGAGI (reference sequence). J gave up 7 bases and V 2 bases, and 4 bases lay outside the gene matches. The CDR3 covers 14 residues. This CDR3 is CASSYESGGNEQFF. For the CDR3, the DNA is TGTGCCAGCAGTTACGAGTCGGGGGGGAATGAGCAGTTCTTC.

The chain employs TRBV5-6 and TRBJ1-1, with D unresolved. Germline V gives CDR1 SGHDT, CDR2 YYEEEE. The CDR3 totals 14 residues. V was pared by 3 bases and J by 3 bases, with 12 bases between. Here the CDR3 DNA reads TGTGCCAGCAGCTATGGACTATCGGACACTGAAGCTTTCTTT. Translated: CASSYGLSDTEAFF.

As DNA, the CDR3 is TGTGCCAGCAGGTCCGTGGACCGTGGCGGGGGGCTTAGCTCCTACAATGAGCAGTTCTTC. Its translation is CASRSVDRGGGLSSYNEQFF. V usage is TRBV27 and J usage is TRBJ2-1; 8 bases are shared with TRBD2. J was trimmed by 0 bases and V by 6 bases; bases with no gene match: 19. Germline loops: CDR1 MNHEY, CDR2 SMNVEV (reference sequence). This CDR3 contains 20 residues.

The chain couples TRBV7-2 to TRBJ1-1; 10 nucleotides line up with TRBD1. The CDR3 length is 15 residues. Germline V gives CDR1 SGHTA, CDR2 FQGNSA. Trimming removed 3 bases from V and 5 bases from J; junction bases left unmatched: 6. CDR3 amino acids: CASSFNRDRGTEAFF. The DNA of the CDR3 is TGTGCCAGCAGCTTTAACCGGGACAGGGGTACTGAAGCTTTCTTT.

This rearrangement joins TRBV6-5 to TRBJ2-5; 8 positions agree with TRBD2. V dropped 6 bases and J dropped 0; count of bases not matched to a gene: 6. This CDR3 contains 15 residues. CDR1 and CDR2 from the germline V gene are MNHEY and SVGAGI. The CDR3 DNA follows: TGTGCCAGCAGACCGTCGGGGGGGTACCAAGAGACCCAGTACTTC. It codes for CASRPSGGYQETQYF.

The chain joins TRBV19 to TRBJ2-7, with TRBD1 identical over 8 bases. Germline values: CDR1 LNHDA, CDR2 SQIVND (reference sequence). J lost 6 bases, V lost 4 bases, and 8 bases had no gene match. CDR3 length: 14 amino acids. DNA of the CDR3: TGTGCCAGTAGTACCCCGGACAGGGAAGGCGAGCAGTACTTC. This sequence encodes CASSTPDREGEQYF.

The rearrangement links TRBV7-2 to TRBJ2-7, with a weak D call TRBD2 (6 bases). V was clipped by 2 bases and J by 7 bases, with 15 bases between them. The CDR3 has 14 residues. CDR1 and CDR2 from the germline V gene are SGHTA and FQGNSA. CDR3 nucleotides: TGTGCCAGCAGCTTACGATCCGGGGGTGGGGAGCAGTACTTC. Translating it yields CASSLRSGGGEQYF.

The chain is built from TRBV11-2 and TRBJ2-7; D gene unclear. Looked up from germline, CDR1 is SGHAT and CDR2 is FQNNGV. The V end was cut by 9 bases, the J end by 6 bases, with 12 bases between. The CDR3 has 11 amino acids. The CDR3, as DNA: TGTGCCAGTGAATTCAGTGGCGAGCAGTACTTC. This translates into CASEFSGEQYF.

The CDR3 DNA sequence: TGCGCCAGCAGCTTGGCTTCGGGACAGGGCGGACCGGGTGGGCAGTTCTTC. Residues: CASSLASGQGGPGGQFF. The chain is built from TRBV5-1 and TRBJ2-1; TRBD1 matches at 9 bases. This CDR3 comprises 17 residues. V was pared by 0 bases and J by 12 bases, with 16 bases of the junction left unmatched. Per germline, CDR1 SGHRS and CDR2 YFSETQ. The full variable domain, its missing parts supplied by reference TRBV5-1 and TRBJ2-1, is KAGVTQTPRYLIKTRGQQVTLSCSPISGHRSVSWYQQTPGQGLQFLFEYFSETQRNKGNFPGRFSGRQFSNSRSEMNVSTLELGDSALYLCASSLASGQGGPGGQFFGPGTRLTVL.

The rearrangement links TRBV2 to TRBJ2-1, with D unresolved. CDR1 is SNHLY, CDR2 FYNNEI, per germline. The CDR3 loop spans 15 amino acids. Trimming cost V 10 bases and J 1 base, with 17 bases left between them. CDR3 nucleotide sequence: TGTGCCATACGAGACCCTAGAGGTTCCTACAATGAGCAGTTCTTC. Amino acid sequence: CAIRDPRGSYNEQFF.

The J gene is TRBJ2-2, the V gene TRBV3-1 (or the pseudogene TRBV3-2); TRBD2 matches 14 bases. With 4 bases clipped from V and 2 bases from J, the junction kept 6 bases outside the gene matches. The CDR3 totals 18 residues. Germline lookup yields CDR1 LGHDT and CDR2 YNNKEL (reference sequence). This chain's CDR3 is CASSPWTSGGINTGELFF. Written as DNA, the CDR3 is TGTGCCAGCAGCCCGTGGACTAGCGGGGGGATTAACACCGGGGAGCTGTTTTTT.

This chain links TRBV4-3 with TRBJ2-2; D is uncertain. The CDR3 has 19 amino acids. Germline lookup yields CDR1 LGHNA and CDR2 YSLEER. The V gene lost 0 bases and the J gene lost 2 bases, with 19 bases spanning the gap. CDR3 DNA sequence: TGCGCCAGCAGCCAAGATCCCCTACCGACAAAAGTAAACACCGGGGAGCTGTTTTTT. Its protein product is CASSQDPLPTKVNTGELFF.

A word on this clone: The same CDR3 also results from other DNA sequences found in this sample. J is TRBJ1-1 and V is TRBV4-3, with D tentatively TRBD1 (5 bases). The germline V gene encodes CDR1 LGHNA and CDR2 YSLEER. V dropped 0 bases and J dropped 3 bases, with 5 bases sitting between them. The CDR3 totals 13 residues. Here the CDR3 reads CASSQDRDTEAFF. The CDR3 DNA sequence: TGCGCCAGCAGCCAAGACAGGGACACTGAAGCTTTCTTT.

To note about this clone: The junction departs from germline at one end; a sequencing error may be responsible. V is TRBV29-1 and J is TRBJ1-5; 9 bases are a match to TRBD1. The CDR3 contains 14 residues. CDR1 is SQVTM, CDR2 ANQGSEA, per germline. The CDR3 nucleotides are TGCAGCGTCGAAGGGACAGGGAGCAATCAGCCCCAGCATTTT. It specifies CSVEGTGSNQPQHF.

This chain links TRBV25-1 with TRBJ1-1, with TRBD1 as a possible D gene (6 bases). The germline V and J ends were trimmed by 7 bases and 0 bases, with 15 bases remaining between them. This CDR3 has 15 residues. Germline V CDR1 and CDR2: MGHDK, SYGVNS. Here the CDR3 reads CASIPQGHLNTEAFF. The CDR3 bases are TGTGCCAGCATCCCCCAGGGGCACCTGAACACTGAAGCTTTCTTT.

DNA for the CDR3: TGTGCCAGCTTGGGCCCCTCCCGGACCGGGGAGCTGTTTTTT. It translates to CASLGPSRTGELFF. The chain employs TRBV18 and TRBJ2-2; D not certain. Germline V gives CDR1 KGHSH, CDR2 LQKENI. CDR3 length equals 14 residues. V lost 7 bases to trimming and J lost 5 bases, with 14 bases between them. Using reference TRBV18 and TRBJ2-2 for the parts outside the CDR3, the full variable domain is NAGVMQNPRHLVRRRGQEARLRCSPMKGHSHVYWYRQLPEEGLKFMVYLQKENIIDESGMPKERFSAEFPKEGPSILRIQQVVRGDSAAYFCASLGPSRTGELFFGEGSRLTVL.

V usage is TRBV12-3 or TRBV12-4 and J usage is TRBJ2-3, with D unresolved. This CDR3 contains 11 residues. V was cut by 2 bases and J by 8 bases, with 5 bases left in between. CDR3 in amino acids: CASSLTVTQYF. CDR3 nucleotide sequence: TGTGCCAGCAGTTTAACGGTTACGCAGTATTTT.

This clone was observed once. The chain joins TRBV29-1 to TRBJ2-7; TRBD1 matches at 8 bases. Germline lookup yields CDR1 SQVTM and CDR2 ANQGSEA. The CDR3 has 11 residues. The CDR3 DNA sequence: TGCGCAGGGACAGGTCAATACGAGCAGTACTTC. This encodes CAGTGQYEQYF.

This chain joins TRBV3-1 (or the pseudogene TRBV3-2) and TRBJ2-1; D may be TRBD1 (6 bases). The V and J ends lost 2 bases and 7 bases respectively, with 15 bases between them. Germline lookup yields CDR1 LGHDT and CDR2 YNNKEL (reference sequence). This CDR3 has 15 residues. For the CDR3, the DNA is TGTGCCAGCAGCCAATTCAACAGGGAGATGAATGAGCAGTTCTTC. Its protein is CASSQFNREMNEQFF.

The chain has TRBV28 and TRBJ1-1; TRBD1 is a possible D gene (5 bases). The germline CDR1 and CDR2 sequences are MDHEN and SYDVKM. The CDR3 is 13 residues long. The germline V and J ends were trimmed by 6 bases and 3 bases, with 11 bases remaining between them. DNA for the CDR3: TGTGCCAGCAGAAAACAAGGGGACACTGAAGCTTTCTTT. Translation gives CASRKQGDTEAFF.

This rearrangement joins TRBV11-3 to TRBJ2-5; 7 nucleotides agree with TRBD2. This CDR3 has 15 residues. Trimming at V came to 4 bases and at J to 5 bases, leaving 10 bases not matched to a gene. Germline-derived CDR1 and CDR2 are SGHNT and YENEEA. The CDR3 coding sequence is TGTGCCAGCAGCTCGAGGGAGGGAGGGAGCGAGACCCAGTACTTC. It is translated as CASSSREGGSETQYF.

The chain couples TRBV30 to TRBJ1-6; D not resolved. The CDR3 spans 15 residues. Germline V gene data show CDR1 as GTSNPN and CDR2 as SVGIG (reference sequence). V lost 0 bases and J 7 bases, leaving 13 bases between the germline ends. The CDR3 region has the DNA TGTGCCTGGAGTGTCCTCGGAGAAGGCAATTCACCCCTCCACTTT. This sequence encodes CAWSVLGEGNSPLHF.

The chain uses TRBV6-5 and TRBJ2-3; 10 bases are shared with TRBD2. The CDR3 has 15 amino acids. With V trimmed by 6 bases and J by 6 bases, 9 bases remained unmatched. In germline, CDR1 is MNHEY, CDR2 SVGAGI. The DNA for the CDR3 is TGTGCCAGCAGCACACTAGCGGGGTCCAGGGATACGCAGTATTTT. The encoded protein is CASSTLAGSRDTQYF.

CDR3 region: CAISGGGGKDSPLHF. The CDR3 coding sequence is TGTGCCATCAGCGGGGGCGGGGGCAAGGATTCACCCCTCCACTTT. V is TRBV10-3 and J is TRBJ1-6, with D tentatively TRBD1 (6 bases). Germline V gene lookup returns CDR1 ENHRY and CDR2 SYGVKD. CDR3 length equals 15 residues. V lost 6 bases and J 8 bases, leaving 17 bases between the germline ends.

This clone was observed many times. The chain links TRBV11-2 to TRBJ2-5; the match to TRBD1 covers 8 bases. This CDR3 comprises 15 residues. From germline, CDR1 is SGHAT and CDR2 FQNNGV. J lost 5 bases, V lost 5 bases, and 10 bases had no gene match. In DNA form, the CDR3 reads TGTGCCAGCAGCCCATCCCCAGGGGGCGCGGAGACCCAGTACTTC. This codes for CASSPSPGGAETQYF.